This record concerns one T cell receptor (beta chain) sequence. The CDR3 has 14 amino acids. The germline CDR1 and CDR2 sequences are SGHVS and FNYEAQ. Trimming stripped 5 bases from V and 6 bases from J, with 14 bases between. This specimen comes from a study of T cell responses to AZD1222 COVID-19 vaccine. About the research overall: Samples with a second dose at about 4 or about 12 weeks were pooled together.

TCRdb's copy holds only in-frame clones and misses some; the assay was immunoSEQ multiplex PCR. Among 90,000 to 120,000 clones, roughly 90% were seen once, and the ten largest hold under 7%. The TCR originated in an adult in good health. The source was peripheral blood, collected on day 0 of AZD1222 vaccination. The chain has TRBV7-6 and TRBJ2-1, with unresolved D. CDR3 nucleotide sequence: TGTGCCAGCAGCCCCTACCAGGATTTCAATGAGCAGTTCTTC. Protein product: CASSPYQDFNEQFF.